A single sample is the source of the 17 T cell receptor beta chains below, sequenced in a study of T cell repertoires in cytomegalovirus infection. Antigens of these TCRs are unknown. One entry per CDR3 protein results from TCRdb running MiXCR on the reads. This repertoire shows 800,000 to 950,000 distinct CDR3 sequences, less than 35% found once; its top ten account for 12%. Sequences were derived from cultured CD8+ T cells from PBMCs, sampled from culture after CMV antigen stimulation. These receptor sequences come from a human donor in good health (CMV status not recorded). Some clones in this sample may be carry-over from other donors' samples.

The rearrangement uses TRBV4-3 and TRBJ2-2, with TRBD2 as a possible D gene (6 bases). Germline CDR1 reads LGHNA; CDR2 reads YSLEER. The ends were cut back, 0 bases at V and 2 bases at J, with 13 bases in the middle. This CDR3 has 17 residues. The CDR3, as DNA: TGCGCCAGCAGCCAAGATCGGGGGTGGAGTAACACCGGGGAGCTGTTTTTT. This gives the protein CASSQDRGWSNTGELFF.

This sequence joins TRBV7-9 and TRBJ1-1, with 7 nucleotides matching TRBD1. The CDR3 extends over 15 amino acids. Per germline, CDR1 SEHNR and CDR2 FQNEAQ (reference sequence). V lost 5 bases and J lost 4; bases outside the gene matches: 10. Written as DNA, the CDR3 is TGTGCCAGCAGCCACTTCTGGAGGGGGCCCACTGAAGCTTTCTTT. Translated, it gives CASSHFWRGPTEAFF.

The rearrangement links TRBV28 to TRBJ1-1; D perhaps matches TRBD1 (5 bases). The length of the CDR3 is 17 residues. CDR1 is MDHEN and CDR2 is SYDVKM in the germline V gene. Trimming pared 4 bases from V and 0 bases from J, leaving 18 bases between. CDR3 loop: CASSSPTVGEMNTEAFF. The CDR3 bases are TGTGCCAGCAGTTCTCCGACGGTGGGGGAAATGAACACTGAAGCTTTCTTT.

This clonotype was observed a few times. The CDR3 DNA reads as TGCGCCAGCAGCCAAGTGACAGGGGACGAGCAGTACTTC. This sequence encodes CASSQVTGDEQYF. The chain recombines TRBV4-1 with TRBJ2-7; 8 nucleotides agree with TRBD1. Germline values: CDR1 MGHRA, CDR2 YSYEKL. The CDR3 consists of 13 residues. V gave up 1 base and J gave up 5 bases; unmatched junction bases: 1.

This clonotype was detected only a few times. The junction departs from germline at one end; a sequencing error may be responsible. V is TRBV27 and J is TRBJ1-6; no firm D call. This CDR3 spans 13 amino acids. In germline, CDR1 is MNHEY, CDR2 SMNVEV (reference sequence). The CDR3 sequence is CASSLSGDSPLHF. The CDR3 DNA is TGTGCCAGCAGTTTAAGTGGGGATTCACCTCTCCACTTT.

Comment on this clonotype: The junction departs from germline at one end; a sequencing error may be responsible. The chain couples TRBV6-2 or TRBV6-3 to TRBJ2-2; 8 nucleotides align to TRBD1. This CDR3 is built from 14 residues. Germline loops: CDR1 MNHEY, CDR2 SVGEGT. The CDR3 DNA is TGTGTCAGCAGGAGACAGGGGTATACCGGGGAGCTGTTTTTT. Protein product: CVSRRQGYTGELFF.

The V call is TRBV20-1, the J call TRBJ1-6; D may be TRBD1 (5 bases). V was pared by 0 bases and J by 7 bases, with 10 bases between. The CDR3 is 14 residues long. Germline CDR1 is DFQATT and CDR2 is SNEGSKA (reference sequence). The CDR3 loop is CSAREGRENSPLHF. In DNA, the CDR3 is TGCAGTGCTAGAGAGGGCAGGGAAAATTCACCCCTCCACTTT.

The V call is TRBV5-4, the J call TRBJ2-1; TRBD2 aligns across 12 bases. The CDR3 sequence is 16 residues long. The V segment lost 4 bases and the J segment 9 bases; nucleotides outside the gene matches: 11. CDR1 is SGHNT and CDR2 is YYREEE in the germline V gene (reference sequence). As DNA, the CDR3 is TGTGCCAGCAGCACTCCGACTAGCGGGGGAATTGGTGAGCAGTTCTTC. It yields the protein CASSTPTSGGIGEQFF.

This clonotype was recorded only once. The chain links TRBV4-3 to TRBJ2-3; D is perhaps TRBD2 (5 bases). V was clipped by 0 bases and J by 6 bases, with 13 bases between them. This CDR3 has 15 amino acids. The germline gives CDR1 LGHNA, CDR2 YSLEER. The CDR3 sequence: CASSQEEVALDTQYF. CDR3 in DNA: TGCGCCAGCAGCCAAGAGGAGGTAGCTCTGGATACGCAGTATTTT.

The chain couples TRBV6-6 to TRBJ2-3, with 7 bases aligning to TRBD2. This CDR3 is 16 amino acids long. Germline V gene data show CDR1 as MNHNY and CDR2 as SVGAGI (reference sequence). With V trimmed by 7 bases and J by 3 bases, 13 bases remained unmatched. The CDR3 sequence: CASIHVSFGGTDTQYF. For the CDR3, the DNA is TGTGCCAGCATTCACGTCTCTTTCGGGGGGACAGATACGCAGTATTTT.

The genes are TRBV7-3 and TRBJ1-1; 8 nucleotides line up with TRBD1. The germline gives CDR1 SGHTA, CDR2 FQGTGA. The CDR3 runs 16 residues. The junction had 12 bases not matched to a gene; V was cut back by 5 bases and J by 4 bases. This chain's CDR3 is CASSTTTRQGSTEAFF. The CDR3, as DNA: TGTGCCAGCAGCACCACGACTCGACAGGGGTCCACTGAAGCTTTCTTT.

This clonotype was counted ten times or more. The chain recombines TRBV7-2 with TRBJ2-7, with D unclear. Germline CDR1 and CDR2: SGHTA and FQGNSA. V was pared by 5 bases and J by 0 bases, with 5 bases between. This CDR3 is 12 amino acids long. The CDR3 spells CASSPSSYEQYV. The CDR3 DNA is TGTGCCAGCAGCCCGAGCTCCTACGAGCAGTACGTC.

This sequence joins TRBV7-2 and TRBJ2-3; TRBD2 is a possible D gene (7 bases). Trimming shortened V by 5 bases and J by 6 bases, and 21 bases separated the two germline ends. There are 16 residues in the CDR3. The V gene's germline CDR1 is SGHTA and CDR2 FQGNSA. CDR3 nucleotide sequence: TGTGCCAGCAGCCCAGAGGGAGGGGGGCCGGTGGATACGCAGTATTTT. This translates into CASSPEGGGPVDTQYF.

In this sample, this clonotype turned up many times. The V and J genes are TRBV7-8 and TRBJ2-1; tentative D call: TRBD2 (7 bases). The germline CDR1 and CDR2 sequences are SGHVS and FQNEAQ. CDR3 length: 15 residues. V was trimmed by 0 bases and J by 7 bases, leaving 13 bases between them. The chain's CDR3 is CASSLAGGAKNEQFF. CDR3 bases: TGTGCCAGCAGCTTAGCGGGGGGGGCGAAAAATGAGCAGTTCTTC.

This clonotype came up a few times. The rearrangement uses TRBV6-5 and TRBJ1-2, with D unresolved. Per the germline V gene, CDR1 is MNHEY and CDR2 is SVGAGI. The CDR3 contains 13 residues. The V end lost 2 bases, the J end lost 4 bases, and 8 bases lay between the germline ends. CDR3 sequence reads: CASSYESAYGYTF. The CDR3 coding sequence is TGTGCCAGCAGTTACGAGTCAGCCTATGGCTACACCTTC.

This clonotype was counted many times. The chain recombines TRBV5-1 with TRBJ1-2; 8 bases map to TRBD1. V lost 3 bases, J lost 2 bases, and 9 bases stayed unmatched. The germline V gene encodes CDR1 SGHRS and CDR2 YFSETQ. The CDR3 loop spans 16 amino acids. The CDR3 loop is CASSWYRDRNNYGYTF. The CDR3 DNA follows: TGCGCCAGCAGCTGGTACCGGGACAGGAACAACTATGGCTACACCTTC. The variable domain in full, completed from reference TRBV5-1 and TRBJ1-2, reads KAGVTQTPRYLIKTRGQQVTLSCSPISGHRSVSWYQQTPGQGLQFLFEYFSETQRNKGNFPGRFSGRQFSNSRSEMNVSTLELGDSALYLCASSWYRDRNNYGYTFGSGTRLTVV.

V usage is TRBV20-1 and J usage is TRBJ2-3; 9 bases fit TRBD1. Trimming took 7 bases from V and 5 from J; bases not matched to a gene: 13. CDR1 DFQATT and CDR2 SNEGSKA come from the germline V gene (reference sequence). The CDR3 contains 15 residues. The CDR3 reads CSGFPGQGSGDTQYF. The CDR3 DNA reads as TGCAGTGGGTTTCCGGGACAGGGTTCCGGAGATACGCAGTATTTT.